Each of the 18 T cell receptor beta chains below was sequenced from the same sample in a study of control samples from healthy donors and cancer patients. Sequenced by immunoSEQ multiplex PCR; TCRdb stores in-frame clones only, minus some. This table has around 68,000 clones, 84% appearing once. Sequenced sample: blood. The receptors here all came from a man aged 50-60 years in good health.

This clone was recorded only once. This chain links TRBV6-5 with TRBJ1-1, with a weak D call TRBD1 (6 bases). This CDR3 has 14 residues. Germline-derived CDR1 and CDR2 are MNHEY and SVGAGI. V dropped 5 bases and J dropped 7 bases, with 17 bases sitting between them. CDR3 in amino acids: CASSPIRGSGEAFF. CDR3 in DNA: TGTGCCAGCAGTCCGATCAGGGGTAGCGGTGAAGCTTTCTTT.

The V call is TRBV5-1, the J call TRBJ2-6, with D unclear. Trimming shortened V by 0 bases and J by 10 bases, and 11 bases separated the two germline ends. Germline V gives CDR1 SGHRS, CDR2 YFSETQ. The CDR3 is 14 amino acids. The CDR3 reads CASSLEQLANVLTF. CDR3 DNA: TGCGCCAGCAGCTTGGAACAGTTAGCAAACGTCCTGACTTTC.

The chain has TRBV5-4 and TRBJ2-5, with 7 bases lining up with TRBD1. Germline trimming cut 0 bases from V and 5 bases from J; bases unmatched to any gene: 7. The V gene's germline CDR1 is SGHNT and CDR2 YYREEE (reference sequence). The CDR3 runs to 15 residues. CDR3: CASSLGQGGVETQYF. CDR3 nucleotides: TGTGCCAGCAGCTTGGGACAGGGTGGGGTGGAGACCCAGTACTTC.

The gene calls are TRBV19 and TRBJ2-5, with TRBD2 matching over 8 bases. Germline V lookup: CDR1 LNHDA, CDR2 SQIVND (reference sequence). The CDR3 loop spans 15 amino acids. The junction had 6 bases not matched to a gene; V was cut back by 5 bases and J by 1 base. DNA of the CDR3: TGTGCCAGTAGTCCCGGAGCGGGAGTCCAAGAGACCCAGTACTTC. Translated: CASSPGAGVQETQYF.

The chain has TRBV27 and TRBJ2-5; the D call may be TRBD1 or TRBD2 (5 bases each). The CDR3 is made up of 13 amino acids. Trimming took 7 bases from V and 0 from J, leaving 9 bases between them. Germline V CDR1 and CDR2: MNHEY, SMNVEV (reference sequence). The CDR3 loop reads CASMRGHQETQYF. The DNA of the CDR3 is TGTGCCAGCATGAGGGGCCACCAAGAGACCCAGTACTTC.

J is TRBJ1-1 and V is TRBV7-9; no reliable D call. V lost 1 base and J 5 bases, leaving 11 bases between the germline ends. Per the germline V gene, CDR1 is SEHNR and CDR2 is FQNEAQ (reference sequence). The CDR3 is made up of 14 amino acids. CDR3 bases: TGTGCCAGCAGCTTAGGGTCCTTAGGGACTGAAGCTTTCTTT. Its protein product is CASSLGSLGTEAFF.

This CDR3 reads CAWKRPGTGTEQYF. The CDR3 coding sequence is TGTGCCTGGAAACGTCCCGGGACAGGGACCGAGCAGTACTTC. The V gene is TRBV30, the J gene TRBJ2-7; TRBD1 aligns across 9 bases. This CDR3 is 14 amino acids long. Looked up from germline, CDR1 is GTSNPN and CDR2 is SVGIG (reference sequence). J was trimmed by 6 bases and V by 4 bases; bases with no gene match: 10. The full variable domain, with the rest looked up from reference TRBV30 and TRBJ2-7, is SQTIHQWPATLVQPVGSPLSLECTVEGTSNPNLYWYRQAAGRGLQLLFYSVGIGQISSEVPQNLSASRPQDRQFILSSKKLLLSDSGFYLCAWKRPGTGTEQYFGPGTRLTVT.

The CDR3 DNA follows: TGTGCCAGCAGCTTTTATGGAGCCGGGGAGCTGTTTTTT. Translation gives CASSFYGAGELFF. The chain combines TRBV7-2 with TRBJ2-2; no definite D call. The CDR3 is 13 amino acids. Trimming stripped 3 bases from V and 6 bases from J, with 8 bases between. The germline V gene has CDR1 SGHTA and CDR2 FQGNSA.

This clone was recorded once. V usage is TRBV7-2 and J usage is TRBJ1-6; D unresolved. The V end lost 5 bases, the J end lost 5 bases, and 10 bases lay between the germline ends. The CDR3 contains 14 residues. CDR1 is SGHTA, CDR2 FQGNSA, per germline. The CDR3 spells CASSQMENNSPLHF. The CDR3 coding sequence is TGTGCCAGCAGCCAGATGGAGAATAATTCACCCCTCCACTTT.

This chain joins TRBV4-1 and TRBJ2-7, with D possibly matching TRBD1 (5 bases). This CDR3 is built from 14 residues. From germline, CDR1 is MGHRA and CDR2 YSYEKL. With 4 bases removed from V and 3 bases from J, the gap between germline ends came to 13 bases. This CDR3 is CASSPGYARYEQYF. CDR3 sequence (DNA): TGCGCCAGCAGCCCAGGGTACGCGCGCTACGAGCAGTACTTC.

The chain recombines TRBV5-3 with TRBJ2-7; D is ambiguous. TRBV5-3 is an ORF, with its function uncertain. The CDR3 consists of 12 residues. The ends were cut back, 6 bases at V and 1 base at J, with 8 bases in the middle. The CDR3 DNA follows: TGTGCCAGAATTGAGTTTTCCTACGAGCAGTACTTC. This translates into CARIEFSYEQYF.

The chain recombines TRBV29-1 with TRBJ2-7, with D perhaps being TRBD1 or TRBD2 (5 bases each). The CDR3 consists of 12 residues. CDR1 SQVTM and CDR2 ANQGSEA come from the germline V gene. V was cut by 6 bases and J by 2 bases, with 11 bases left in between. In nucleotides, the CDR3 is TGCAGCGTGGGGGTTAGGGCCTACGAGCAGTACTTC. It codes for CSVGVRAYEQYF.

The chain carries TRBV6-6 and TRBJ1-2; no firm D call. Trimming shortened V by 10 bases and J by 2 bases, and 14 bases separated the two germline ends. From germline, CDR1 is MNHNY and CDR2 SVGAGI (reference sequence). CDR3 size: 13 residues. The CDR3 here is CATRGKNNYGYTF. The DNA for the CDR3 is TGTGCCACTAGAGGTAAAAACAACTATGGCTACACCTTC.

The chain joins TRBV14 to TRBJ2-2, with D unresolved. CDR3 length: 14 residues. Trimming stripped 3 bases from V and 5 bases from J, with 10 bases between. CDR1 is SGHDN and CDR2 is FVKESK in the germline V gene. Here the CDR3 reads CASSQRLRTGELFF. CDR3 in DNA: TGTGCCAGCAGCCAGAGGCTACGGACCGGGGAGCTGTTTTTT.

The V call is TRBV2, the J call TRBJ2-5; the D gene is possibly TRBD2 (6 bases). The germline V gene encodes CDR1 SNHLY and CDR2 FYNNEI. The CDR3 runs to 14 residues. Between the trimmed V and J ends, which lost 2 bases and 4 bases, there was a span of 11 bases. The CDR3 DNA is TGTGCCAGCAGTGAATGGTCGGAGGGAGAGACCCAGTACTTC. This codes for CASSEWSEGETQYF.

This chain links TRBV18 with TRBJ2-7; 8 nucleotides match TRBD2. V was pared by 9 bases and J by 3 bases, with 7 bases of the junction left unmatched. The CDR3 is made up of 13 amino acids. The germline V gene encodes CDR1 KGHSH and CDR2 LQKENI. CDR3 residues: CASRAGGVYEQYF. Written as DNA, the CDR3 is TGTGCCAGTAGGGCGGGAGGCGTCTACGAGCAGTACTTC.

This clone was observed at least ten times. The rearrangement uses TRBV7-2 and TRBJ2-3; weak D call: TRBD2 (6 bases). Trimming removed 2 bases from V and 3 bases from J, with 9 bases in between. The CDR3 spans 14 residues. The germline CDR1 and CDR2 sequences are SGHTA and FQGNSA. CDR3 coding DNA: TGTGCCAGCAGCTTAATGGCGGGGACAGATACGCAGTATTTT. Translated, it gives CASSLMAGTDTQYF.

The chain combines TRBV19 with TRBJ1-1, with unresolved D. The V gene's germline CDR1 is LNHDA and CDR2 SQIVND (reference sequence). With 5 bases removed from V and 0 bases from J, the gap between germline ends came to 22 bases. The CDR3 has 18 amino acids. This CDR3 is CASSAPEGHTVMNTEAFF. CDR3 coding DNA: TGTGCCAGTAGTGCCCCCGAAGGTCACACCGTAATGAACACTGAAGCTTTCTTT.